Each of the 9 T cell receptor beta chains below was sequenced from the same sample in a study of blood T cell repertoires in COVID-19 (dated by TCRdb to 2018 to 2020). The method behind the library was the immunoSEQ multiplex PCR assay. TCRdb carries this immuneACCESS record with in-frame sequences only. Its versions omit some clonotypes, under half of them owing to an unresolved V gene in the studies checked, with the rest unexplained. The sample records tens of thousands of clones, approximately 78% of which are singletons. Together, the top ten hold more than 8% of the sample. Specimen: peripheral blood. The source of these receptors is a woman at least 80 years old with acute or convalescent COVID-19.

The gene calls are TRBV6-5 and TRBJ2-7; 12 positions match TRBD2. V was clipped by 0 bases and J by 7 bases; unmatched bases: 4. The CDR3 is made up of 15 amino acids. Germline CDR1 MNHEY, CDR2 SVGAGI. The CDR3 here is CASSYSHGLAGEQYF. In nucleotides, the CDR3 is TGTGCCAGCAGTTACTCCCACGGACTAGCGGGGGAGCAGTACTTC.

The J gene is TRBJ2-2, the V gene TRBV7-9, with D perhaps matching TRBD1 (5 bases). Germline CDR1 and CDR2: SEHNR and FQNEAQ (reference sequence). The CDR3 is 19 amino acids. Trimming removed 5 bases at V and 1 base at J, with 23 bases between. CDR3 DNA: TGTGCCAGCAGCCCCGCCGGCATAACAGGCCCCCAGAACACCGGGGAGCTGTTTTTT. This gives the protein CASSPAGITGPQNTGELFF. Full variable domain (outside the CDR3, taken from reference TRBV7-9 and TRBJ2-2): DTGVSQNPRHKITKRGQNVTFRCDPISEHNRLYWYRQTLGQGPEFLTYFQNEAQLEKSRLLSDRFSAERPKGSFSTLEIQRTEQGDSAMYLCASSPAGITGPQNTGELFFGEGSRLTVL.

The rearrangement joins TRBV5-1 to TRBJ2-2; 9 bases map to TRBD2. The trim removed 0 bases at V and 8 bases at J, leaving 8 bases unmatched. This CDR3 is built from 16 residues. Germline loops: CDR1 SGHRS, CDR2 YFSETQ. The CDR3 DNA reads as TGCGCCAGCAGCTTGGTATTAGCGGGAGTCTCTGGGGAGCTGTTTTTT. It translates to CASSLVLAGVSGELFF.

This chain uses TRBV11-1 with TRBJ1-1; TRBD1 is a possible D gene (5 bases). Germline values: CDR1 SGHAT, CDR2 FQDESV (reference sequence). V gave up 5 bases and J gave up 3 bases, with 10 bases separating them. The CDR3 runs to 13 residues. The CDR3 coding sequence is TGTGCCAGCAGCCGTAAACAGGACACTGAAGCTTTCTTT. Encoded protein: CASSRKQDTEAFF.

The V call is TRBV19, the J call TRBJ2-3, with 10 positions matching TRBD1. The V and J ends lost 6 bases and 2 bases, in that order; junction bases with no gene match: 2. Germline V gene sequence: CDR1 LNHDA, CDR2 SQIVND (reference sequence). CDR3 length: 14 amino acids. CDR3 sequence (DNA): TGTGCCAGTAGAAGACAGGGGGCCACAGATACGCAGTATTTT. Translating it yields CASRRQGATDTQYF.

This clone was seen a single time. The chain carries TRBV14 and TRBJ1-2, with D maybe TRBD1 (5 bases). V shed 4 bases and J shed 8 bases, with 14 bases lying between them. Germline V lookup: CDR1 SGHDN, CDR2 FVKESK. The CDR3 runs to 13 residues. The CDR3 is CASSRPGGWGYTF. DNA for the CDR3: TGTGCCAGCAGCCGACCGGGGGGATGGGGCTACACCTTC.

V is TRBV11-1 and J is TRBJ2-3; D uncertain. The CDR3 totals 13 residues. Germline V CDR1 and CDR2: SGHAT, FQDESV (reference sequence). V lost 4 bases and J 6 bases, leaving 11 bases between the germline ends. CDR3 coding DNA: TGTGCCAGCAGCTCCCGAAGGCGGGATACGCAGTATTTT. Its protein is CASSSRRRDTQYF.

In its sample, this clone was seen once. This sequence joins TRBV3-1 (or the pseudogene TRBV3-2) and TRBJ2-5, with 8 bases identical to TRBD2. The germline gives CDR1 LGHDT, CDR2 YNNKEL (reference sequence). The CDR3 is made up of 18 amino acids. Trimming took 3 bases from V and 2 from J; bases not matched to a gene: 14. CDR3 protein: CASSQGLLREALQETQYF. The CDR3 nucleotides are TGTGCCAGCAGCCAGGGCCTTTTGCGGGAGGCCTTGCAAGAGACCCAGTACTTC.

The V gene is TRBV11-2, the J gene TRBJ2-1, with TRBD1 matching 9 bases. CDR1 and CDR2 (germline): SGHAT, FQNNGV. V lost 5 bases, J lost 1 base, and 3 bases stayed unmatched. The CDR3 contains 15 residues. The CDR3 is CASSTGTGSYNEQFF. Here the CDR3 DNA reads TGTGCCAGCAGCACGGGGACAGGGTCCTACAATGAGCAGTTCTTC.